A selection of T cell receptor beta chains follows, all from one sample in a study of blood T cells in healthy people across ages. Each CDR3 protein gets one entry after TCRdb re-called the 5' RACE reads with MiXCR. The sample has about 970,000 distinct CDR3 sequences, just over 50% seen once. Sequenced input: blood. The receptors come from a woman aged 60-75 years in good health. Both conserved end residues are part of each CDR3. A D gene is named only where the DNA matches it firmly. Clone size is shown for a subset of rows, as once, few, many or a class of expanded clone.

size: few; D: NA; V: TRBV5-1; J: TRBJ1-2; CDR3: CASSLETGYGYTF; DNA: TGCGCCAGCAGCTTGGAGACAGGCTATGGCTACACCTTC
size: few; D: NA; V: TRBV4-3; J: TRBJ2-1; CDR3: CASSQSGTTYNEQFF; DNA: TGCGCCAGCAGCCAATCTGGAACCACCTACAATGAGCAGTTCTTC
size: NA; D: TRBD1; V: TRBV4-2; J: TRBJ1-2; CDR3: CASSQDRTGQGYTF; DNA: TGTGCCAGCAGCCAGGACAGGACAGGGCAAGGCTACACCTTC
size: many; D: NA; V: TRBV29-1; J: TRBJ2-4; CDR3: CSVQTGSNIQYF; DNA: TGCAGCGTCCAGACAGGTTCAAACATTCAGTACTTC
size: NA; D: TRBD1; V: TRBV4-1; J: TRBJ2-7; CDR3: CASSAKDRGYEQYF; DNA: TGCGCCAGCAGCGCCAAGGACAGGGGGTACGAGCAGTACTTC
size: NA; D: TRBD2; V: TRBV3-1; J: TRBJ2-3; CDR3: CASSHANGRAGNTQYF; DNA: TGTGCCAGCAGCCACGCTAACGGGAGAGCGGGAAATACGCAGTATTTT
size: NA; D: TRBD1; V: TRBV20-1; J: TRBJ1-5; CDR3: CSASKKGASNQPQHF; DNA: TGCAGTGCTAGTAAGAAGGGGGCGAGCAATCAGCCCCAGCATTTT
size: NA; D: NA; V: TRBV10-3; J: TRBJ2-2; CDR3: CAISESSLNTGELFF; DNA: TGTGCCATCAGTGAGTCTAGCTTAAACACCGGGGAGCTGTTTTTT
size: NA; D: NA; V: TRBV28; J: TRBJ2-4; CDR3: CASRARVGGGGAKNIQYF; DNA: TGTGCCAGCAGGGCCAGGGTTGGCGGCGGTGGAGCCAAAAACATTCAGTACTTC
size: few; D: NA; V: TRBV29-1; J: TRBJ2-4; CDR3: CSVLGRLTGAKNIQYF; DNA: TGCAGCGTGCTGGGACGCCTTACGGGGGCCAAAAACATTCAGTACTTC
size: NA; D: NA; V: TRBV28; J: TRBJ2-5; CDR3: CASSLSPGQADRYF; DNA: TGTGCCAGCAGTTTATCGCCAGGCCAAGCTGATCGGTACTTC
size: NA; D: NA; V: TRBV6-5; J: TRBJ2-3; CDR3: CASNRGPIHTDTQYF; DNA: TGTGCCAGCAATCGAGGGCCAATTCACACAGATACGCAGTATTTT
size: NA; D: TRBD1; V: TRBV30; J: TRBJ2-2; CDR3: CAWRVTGGSGELFF; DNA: TGTGCCTGGAGGGTAACAGGGGGCTCCGGGGAGCTGTTTTTT
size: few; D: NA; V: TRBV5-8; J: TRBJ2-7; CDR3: CASSLKAYSPYEQYF; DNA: TGTGCCAGCAGCTTGAAGGCTTACTCCCCCTACGAGCAGTACTTC
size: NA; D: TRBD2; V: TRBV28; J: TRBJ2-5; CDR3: CASSFGLVEETQYF; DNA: TGTGCCAGCAGTTTCGGACTAGTGGAAGAGACCCAGTACTTC
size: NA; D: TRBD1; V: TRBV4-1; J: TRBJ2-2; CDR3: CASSPRTGSNTGELFF; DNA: TGCGCCAGCAGCCCTAGGACAGGTTCGAACACCGGGGAGCTGTTTTTT
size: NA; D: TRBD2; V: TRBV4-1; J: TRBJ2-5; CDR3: CASSPSGKSETQYF; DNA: TGCGCCAGCAGCCCCAGCGGGAAGAGTGAGACCCAGTACTTC
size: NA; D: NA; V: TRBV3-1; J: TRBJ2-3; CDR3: CASTIGSTDTQYF; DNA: TGTGCCAGCACCATCGGGAGCACAGATACGCAGTATTTT
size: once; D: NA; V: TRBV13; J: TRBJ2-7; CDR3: CVSKSGRRPYEQYF; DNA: TGTGTCAGCAAGAGCGGAAGACGCCCCTACGAGCAGTACTTC
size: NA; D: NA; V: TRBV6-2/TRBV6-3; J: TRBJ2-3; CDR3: CASRPPAEDTQYF; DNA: TGTGCCAGCCGTCCTCCAGCGGAAGATACGCAGTATTTT
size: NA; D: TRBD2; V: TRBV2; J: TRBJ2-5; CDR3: CASNGGLAGDWETQYF; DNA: TGTGCCAGCAATGGCGGACTAGCGGGGGACTGGGAGACCCAGTACTTC
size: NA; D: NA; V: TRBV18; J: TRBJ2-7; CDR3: CASSPGIRVGVYEQYF; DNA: TGTGCCAGCTCACCAGGGATCCGGGTGGGGGTGTACGAGCAGTACTTC
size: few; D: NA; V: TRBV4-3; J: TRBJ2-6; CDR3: CASSPKRFGANVLTF; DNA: TGCGCCAGCTCTCCCAAGAGGTTTGGGGCCAACGTCCTGACTTTC
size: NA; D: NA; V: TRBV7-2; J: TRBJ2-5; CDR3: CASTLFFGAGTQYF; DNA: TGTGCCAGCACCCTTTTTTTCGGTGCCGGGACCCAGTACTTC
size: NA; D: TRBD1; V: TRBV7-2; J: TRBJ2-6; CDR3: CASTRTGGTGANVLTF; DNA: TGTGCCAGCACGCGAACAGGGGGAACCGGGGCCAACGTCCTGACTTTC
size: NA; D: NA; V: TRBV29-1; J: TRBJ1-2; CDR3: CSVVPNYGTAYGYTF; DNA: TGCAGCGTTGTTCCAAACTACGGGACGGCCTATGGCTACACCTTC
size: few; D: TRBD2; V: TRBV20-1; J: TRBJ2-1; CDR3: CSARRRGEGEQFF; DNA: TGCAGTGCCAGACGACGGGGGGAAGGTGAGCAGTTCTTC
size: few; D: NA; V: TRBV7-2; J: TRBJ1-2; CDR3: CASSQRGRENGYTF; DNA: TGTGCCAGCAGCCAGAGGGGCAGGGAAAATGGCTACACCTTC
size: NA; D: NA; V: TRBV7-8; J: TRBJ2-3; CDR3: CASSLGVTSTSTDTQYF; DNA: TGTGCCAGCAGCTTAGGAGTCACATCGACTTCCACAGATACGCAGTATTTT
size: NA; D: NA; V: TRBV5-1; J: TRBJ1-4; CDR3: CASSVDRFATNEKLFF; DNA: TGCGCCAGCAGCGTGGACAGATTTGCAACTAATGAAAAACTGTTTTTT
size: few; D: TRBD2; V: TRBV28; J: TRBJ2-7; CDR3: CASSRLAGGEQYF; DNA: TGTGCCAGCAGCCGACTAGCGGGAGGCGAGCAGTACTTC
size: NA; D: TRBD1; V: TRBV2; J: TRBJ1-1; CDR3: CASRRDRISAFF; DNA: TGTGCCAGCAGGCGGGACAGGATATCGGCTTTCTTT
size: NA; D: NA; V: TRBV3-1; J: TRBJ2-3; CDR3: CASSQDRLAWETTDTQYF; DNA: TGTGCCAGCAGCCAAGATAGATTAGCCTGGGAAACTACAGATACGCAGTATTTT
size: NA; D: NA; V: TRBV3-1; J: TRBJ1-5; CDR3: CASSQDIRQGEIQPQHF; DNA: TGTGCCAGCAGCCAAGATATCCGGCAGGGAGAGATACAGCCCCAGCATTTT
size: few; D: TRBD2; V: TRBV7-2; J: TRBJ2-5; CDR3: CASSLDFAGGQETQYF; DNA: TGTGCCAGCAGCTTAGATTTCGCGGGAGGACAAGAGACCCAGTACTTC
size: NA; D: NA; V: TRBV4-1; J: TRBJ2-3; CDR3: CASSQGTLDHTDTQYF; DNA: TGCGCCAGCAGTCAAGGGACACTTGATCACACAGATACGCAGTATTTT
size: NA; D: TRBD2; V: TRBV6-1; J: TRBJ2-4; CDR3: CASSPGTKGKNIQYF; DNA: TGTGCCAGCAGTCCCGGGACTAAGGGCAAAAACATTCAGTACTTC
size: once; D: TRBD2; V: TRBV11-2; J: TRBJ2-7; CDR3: CASSLEATSGGTYEQYF; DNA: TGTGCCAGCAGCTTAGAAGCAACTAGCGGGGGAACCTACGAGCAGTACTTC
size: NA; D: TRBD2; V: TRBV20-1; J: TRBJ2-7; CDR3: CSARDIGPAGGHEQYF; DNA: TGCAGTGCTAGAGATATAGGGCCAGCGGGAGGTCACGAGCAGTACTTC
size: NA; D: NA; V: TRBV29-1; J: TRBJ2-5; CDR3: CSVVPPGRTVETQYF; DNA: TGCAGCGTTGTCCCCCCAGGCAGGACAGTAGAGACCCAGTACTTC
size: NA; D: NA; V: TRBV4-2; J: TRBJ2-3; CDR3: CASSQGGGGFADTQYF; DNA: TGTGCCAGCAGCCAAGGGGGTGGGGGCTTCGCGGATACGCAGTATTTT
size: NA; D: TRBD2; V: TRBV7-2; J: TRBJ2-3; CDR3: CASSLVGSGRTDTQYF; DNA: TGTGCCAGCAGCTTAGTAGGGAGCGGGAGGACAGATACGCAGTATTTT
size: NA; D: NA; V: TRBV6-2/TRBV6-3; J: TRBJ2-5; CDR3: CASMESSETQYF; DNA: TGTGCCAGCATGGAGAGTTCGGAGACCCAGTACTTC
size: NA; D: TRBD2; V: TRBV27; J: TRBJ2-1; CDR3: CASSRGGSGLNEQFF; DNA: TGTGCCAGCAGCCGAGGCGGGAGTGGGTTAAATGAGCAGTTCTTC
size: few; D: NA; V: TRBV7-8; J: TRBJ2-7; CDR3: CASSFGAPYEQYF; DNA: TGTGCCAGCAGCTTTGGGGCCCCCTACGAGCAGTACTTC
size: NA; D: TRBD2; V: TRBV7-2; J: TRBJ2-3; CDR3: CASSLIGLAFVSDTQYF; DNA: TGTGCCAGCAGCTTAATAGGACTAGCTTTCGTTTCAGATACGCAGTATTTT
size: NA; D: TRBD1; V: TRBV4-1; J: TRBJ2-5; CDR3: CASSQEMDRKGETQYF; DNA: TGCGCCAGCAGCCAAGAAATGGACAGGAAAGGGGAGACCCAGTACTTC
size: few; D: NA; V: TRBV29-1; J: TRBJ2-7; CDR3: CSVYSSYEQYF; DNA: TGCAGCGTATACAGCAGCTACGAGCAGTACTTC
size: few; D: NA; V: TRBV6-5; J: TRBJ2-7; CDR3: CASNPRLNPYEQYF; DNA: TGTGCCAGCAACCCCCGTTTAAACCCCTACGAGCAGTACTTC
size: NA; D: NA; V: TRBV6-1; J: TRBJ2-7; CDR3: CASRTRGEQYF; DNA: TGTGCCAGCAGAACCCGAGGAGAGCAGTACTTC
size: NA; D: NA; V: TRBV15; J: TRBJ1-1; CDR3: CATSRTPGEWDTEAFF; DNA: TGTGCCACCAGCAGAACTCCAGGTGAATGGGACACTGAAGCTTTCTTT
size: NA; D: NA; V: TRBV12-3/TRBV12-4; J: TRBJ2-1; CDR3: CASSFTPLQFSYNEQFF; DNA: TGTGCCAGCAGCTTCACCCCGTTACAATTTAGCTACAATGAGCAGTTCTTC
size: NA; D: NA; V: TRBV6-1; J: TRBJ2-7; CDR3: CASSWTFGDSEQYF; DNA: TGTGCCAGCAGTTGGACCTTTGGGGATTCCGAGCAGTACTTC
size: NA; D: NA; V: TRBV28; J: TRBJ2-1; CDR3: CASTLYNEQFF; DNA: TGTGCCAGTACACTCTACAATGAGCAGTTCTTC
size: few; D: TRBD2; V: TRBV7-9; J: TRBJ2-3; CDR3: CASSLRSGRADTQYF; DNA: TGTGCCAGCAGCTTACGGAGCGGGAGGGCAGATACGCAGTATTTT
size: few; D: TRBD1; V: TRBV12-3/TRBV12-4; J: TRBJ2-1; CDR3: CASSRTGTNEQFF; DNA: TGTGCCAGCAGCAGGACAGGGACCAATGAGCAGTTCTTC
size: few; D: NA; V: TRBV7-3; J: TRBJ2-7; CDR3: CASSPRAGAIEQYF; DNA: TGTGCCAGCAGCCCTAGAGCCGGTGCTATCGAGCAGTACTTC
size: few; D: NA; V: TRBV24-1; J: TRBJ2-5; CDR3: CATSDLLVETQYF; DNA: TGTGCCACCAGTGATTTGCTAGTAGAGACCCAGTACTTC
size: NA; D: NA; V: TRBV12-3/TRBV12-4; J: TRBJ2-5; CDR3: CASSFSIETQYF; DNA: TGTGCCAGCAGTTTTTCGATAGAGACCCAGTACTTC